The table lists the clone carrying this T cell receptor beta chain with many counts. Antigen unknown. The length of the CDR3 is 12 residues. Germline V gene sequence: CDR1 SQVTM, CDR2 ANQGSEA. J lost 5 bases, V lost 7 bases, and 7 bases had no gene match. Construction of TCR beta libraries was performed using quantitative 5'-RACE with molecular barcodes. TCRdb processed the 5' RACE reads anew with MiXCR; each CDR3 protein has one entry. The sample carries about 500,000 distinct CDR3 sequences, over 4% recorded once. This record comes from a study of CD8 T cells in ankylosing spondylitis. Points from the study as a whole: Reported data indicate significant enrichment of disease-linked clones within matched ankylosing spondylitis synovial fluid. In peripheral blood, disease-linked CD8+ clones occurred at relatively low frequencies. In ankylosing spondylitis blood, a motif of eight highly homologous TCR beta variants appeared characteristic.

Sample: blood, either unsorted or a sorted T cell fraction (not recorded which). This clonotype was obtained from a male donor with ankylosing spondylitis. The chain has TRBV29-1 and TRBJ2-5, with 7 bases aligning to TRBD1. The CDR3 sequence: CSADRDWETQYF. The CDR3 coding sequence is TGCAGCGCTGACAGGGATTGGGAGACCCAGTACTTC.